This is a list of T cell receptor beta chains from one sample in a study of blood T cell repertoires in COVID-19. Some clones are missing from TCRdb's copy, which holds only in-frame ones; the method was immunoSEQ multiplex PCR. The repertoire holds more than 300,000 clones, with about nine tenths as singletons. Sequenced sample: PBMCs or T cells enriched from blood (not recorded which). The source is a young woman who had recovered from COVID-19. The CDR3 runs from the conserved cysteine through the conserved F or W. The D gene is left open where the match is weak. Size is omitted from some rows. Given values are once, few, many or a class for expanded clones.

CDR3aa,CDR3nt,abundance,j_gene,d_gene,v_gene
CASRDRGASEQYF,TGTGCCAGCAGGGACAGGGGCGCCTCCGAGCAGTACTTC,NA,TRBJ2-7,TRBD1,TRBV28
CASSLEGAVGGYTF,TGCGCCAGCAGCTTGGAGGGGGCGGTTGGCGGCTACACCTTC,NA,TRBJ1-2,TRBD1,TRBV5-1
CASSNRDRVSNQPQHF,TGTGCCAGCAGCAACCGGGACAGAGTTAGCAATCAGCCCCAGCATTTT,NA,TRBJ1-5,TRBD1,TRBV6-6
CASSWIQGANTGELFF,TGTGCCAGTAGCTGGATACAGGGGGCGAATACCGGGGAGCTGTTTTTT,NA,TRBJ2-2,TRBD1,TRBV19
CASGLVHSSLGYGYTF,TGTGCTAGTGGTTTGGTACACAGCTCCCTTGGCTATGGCTACACCTTC,NA,TRBJ1-2,NA,TRBV12-5
CASSLGQGVETQYF,TGTGCCAGTAGTTTGGGACAGGGAGTAGAGACCCAGTACTTC,NA,TRBJ2-5,TRBD1,TRBV19
CAIQIFEGVEF,TGTGCCATCCAAATCTTCGAGGGGGTGGAGTTC,NA,TRBJ2-7,NA,TRBV28
CASSAFGQEVYGYTF,TGTGCCAGCAGCGCATTCGGACAGGAGGTATATGGCTACACCTTC,NA,TRBJ1-2,TRBD1,TRBV5-8
CASSTYRGIGEQFF,TGTGCCAGTAGTACCTACAGAGGGATCGGTGAGCAGTTCTTC,NA,TRBJ2-1,NA,TRBV19
CAISESRGNNQPQHF,TGTGCCATCAGTGAGTCTCGCGGGAACAATCAGCCCCAGCATTTT,NA,TRBJ1-5,NA,TRBV10-3
CAISESWGGETQYF,TGTGCCATCAGTGAGTCTTGGGGGGGAGAGACCCAGTACTTC,NA,TRBJ2-5,TRBD2,TRBV10-3
CASSEMGPRYNSPLHF,TGTGCCAGCAGTGAAATGGGGCCCCGGTATAATTCACCCCTCCACTTT,NA,TRBJ1-6,NA,TRBV6-1
CASSPLKGQGRYTGELFF,TGCGCCAGCAGTCCGCTTAAGGGACAGGGAAGGTACACCGGGGAGCTGTTTTTT,NA,TRBJ2-2,TRBD1,TRBV5-1
CASSQETGEETQYF,TGTGCCAGCAGCCAAGAAACAGGGGAAGAGACCCAGTACTTC,NA,TRBJ2-5,TRBD1,TRBV14
CASSLGRQPNTEAFF,TGTGCCAGCAGCTTAGGTAGACAGCCGAACACTGAAGCTTTCTTT,NA,TRBJ1-1,NA,TRBV7-9
CASSLGVGGSYEQYF,TGTGCCAGCAGCTTAGGCGTAGGGGGATCGTACGAGCAGTACTTC,few,TRBJ2-7,NA,TRBV7-6
CASSLPVGRITEAFF,TGTGCCAGTAGCCTCCCAGTGGGGAGGATTACTGAAGCTTTCTTT,once,TRBJ1-1,NA,TRBV19
CASRTGQGRTNEKLFF,TGTGCCAGCAGGACGGGACAGGGGCGTACTAATGAAAAACTGTTTTTT,NA,TRBJ1-4,TRBD1,TRBV28
CASSYRTDLNSPLHF,TGTGCCAGCAGCTATCGGACAGACCTGAATTCACCCCTCCACTTT,once,TRBJ1-6,NA,TRBV5-6
CASSDSGGAWNTGELFF,TGTGCCAGCAGCGATAGCGGGGGGGCCTGGAACACCGGGGAGCTGTTTTTT,NA,TRBJ2-2,TRBD2,TRBV7-9
CASDRDRGSLGRISEAFF,TGTGCCAGTGACAGAGACAGGGGCTCTCTGGGGCGGATTTCTGAAGCTTTCTTT,NA,TRBJ1-1,TRBD1,TRBV5-5
CASSPRFEGSNEQFF,TGTGCCAGCTCACCACGATTTGAAGGGAGTAATGAGCAGTTCTTC,NA,TRBJ2-1,NA,TRBV18
CASSQVTGGDYGYTF,TGTGCCAGCAGCCAAGTGACAGGGGGCGACTATGGCTACACCTTC,NA,TRBJ1-2,TRBD1,TRBV3-1/TRBV3-2
CASSLQGAGYNEQFF,TGTGCCAGCAGTCTGCAGGGGGCGGGTTACAATGAGCAGTTCTTC,NA,TRBJ2-1,TRBD1,TRBV2
CASSQDLGGPQHF,TGTGCCAGCAGCCAAGATCTAGGAGGACCCCAGCATTTT,NA,TRBJ1-5,NA,TRBV14
CAISNRDRGDYGYTF,TGTGCCATCAGTAACCGGGACAGAGGGGACTATGGCTACACCTTC,NA,TRBJ1-2,TRBD1,TRBV10-3
CASVDRQGPKFNYGYTF,TGTGCCAGCGTAGATAGACAGGGCCCTAAATTTAACTATGGCTACACCTTC,NA,TRBJ1-2,TRBD1,TRBV6-4
CATAAGGETQYF,TGTGCCACCGCGGCGGGGGGAGAGACCCAGTACTTC,NA,TRBJ2-5,TRBD2,TRBV6-5
CATSDEGGYGYTF,TGTGCCACCAGTGATGAGGGAGGCTATGGCTACACCTTC,NA,TRBJ1-2,NA,TRBV24-1
CASSLAAGGPTEAFF,TGCGCCAGCAGCTTGGCCGCGGGGGGTCCGACTGAAGCTTTCTTT,NA,TRBJ1-1,NA,TRBV5-1
CASSRDTFNQPQHF,TGTGCCAGCAGCCGGGACACCTTCAATCAGCCCCAGCATTTT,NA,TRBJ1-5,NA,TRBV7-9
CASSSGVGWDEQFF,TGTGCCAGCAGCTCCGGGGTTGGTTGGGATGAGCAGTTCTTC,NA,TRBJ2-1,NA,TRBV11-2
CSAKLRGYEQYF,TGCAGCGCCAAGCTTCGGGGATACGAGCAGTACTTC,NA,TRBJ2-7,NA,TRBV29-1
CASSRSGYYEQYF,TGTGCCAGCAGCCGAAGCGGGTACTACGAGCAGTACTTC,NA,TRBJ2-7,NA,TRBV3-1/TRBV3-2
CASSRTSLRPGELFF,TGTGCCAGCAGTCGGACAAGTCTCCGACCCGGGGAGCTGTTTTTT,NA,TRBJ2-2,NA,TRBV6-5
CATTKFGNTEAFF,TGTGCCACCACGAAGTTCGGGAACACTGAAGCTTTCTTT,NA,TRBJ1-1,NA,TRBV10-3
CASSLVASWNEQFF,TGTGCCAGCAGCTTAGTAGCGTCGTGGAATGAGCAGTTCTTC,NA,TRBJ2-1,NA,TRBV7-9
CASSVNGNTEAFF,TGTGCCAGCAGTGTGAACGGGAACACTGAAGCTTTCTTT,NA,TRBJ1-1,NA,TRBV2
CASSFLGQGSYGYTF,TGTGCCAGCAGTTTTCTCGGACAGGGGTCTTATGGCTACACCTTC,once,TRBJ1-2,TRBD1,TRBV27
CASSRQGAGNTIYF,TGTGCCAGCTCACGCCAGGGGGCTGGAAACACCATATATTTT,NA,TRBJ1-3,TRBD1,TRBV18
CASSHPPRYEQYF,TGTGCCAGCAGCCACCCCCCCCGGTACGAGCAGTACTTC,NA,TRBJ2-7,NA,TRBV7-9
CATDGSGSGTGELFF,TGTGCCACCGACGGTAGCGGGAGCGGCACCGGGGAGCTGTTTTTT,NA,TRBJ2-2,TRBD2,TRBV10-3
CASSLTPGRAGEETQYF,TGCGCCAGCAGCTTGACTCCCGGCAGGGCAGGGGAAGAGACCCAGTACTTC,NA,TRBJ2-5,NA,TRBV5-1
CASSPQSGDGYTF,TGTGCCAGCTCACCCCAGTCGGGGGATGGCTACACCTTC,NA,TRBJ1-2,NA,TRBV18
CASSLGLRRDAFF,TGTGCCAGCAGTTTAGGTTTACGGCGGGACGCTTTCTTT,NA,TRBJ1-1,NA,TRBV12-3/TRBV12-4
CASSLAAAQAFF,TGTGCCAGCAGCTTAGCGGCGGCCCAAGCTTTCTTT,NA,TRBJ1-1,NA,TRBV7-9
CASLPTDRVPDTQYF,TGTGCCAGCCTTCCGACGGACAGGGTACCAGATACGCAGTATTTT,NA,TRBJ2-3,TRBD1,TRBV19
CASSDPTRDYEQYF,TGTGCCAGCAGCGATCCAACTCGAGACTACGAGCAGTACTTC,NA,TRBJ2-7,NA,TRBV9
CASGLLTGTSGNTIYF,TGTGCTAGTGGTTTGCTCACAGGGACCTCTGGAAACACCATATATTTT,NA,TRBJ1-3,NA,TRBV12-5
CAWSPGTSGIRQYF,TGTGCCTGGAGCCCGGGGACTAGCGGAATTCGGCAGTACTTC,once,TRBJ2-7,TRBD2,TRBV30
CASSQAGTNEKLFF,TGTGCCAGCAGCCAAGCCGGAACTAATGAAAAACTGTTTTTT,NA,TRBJ1-4,NA,TRBV3-1/TRBV3-2
CASSTGQGNRAFF,TGTGCCAGCTCAACGGGACAGGGAAATCGGGCTTTCTTT,NA,TRBJ1-1,TRBD1,TRBV18
CASRPTRDYEQYF,TGTGCCAGCAGACCAACCCGAGACTACGAGCAGTACTTC,few,TRBJ2-7,NA,TRBV11-2
CASRRGQGYGYTF,TGTGCCAGCAGGAGGGGACAGGGCTATGGCTACACCTTC,NA,TRBJ1-2,TRBD1,TRBV6-5